The 18 T cell receptor beta chains given below trace back to one sample, sequenced in a study of T cells in Graves' hyperthyroidism and ophthalmopathy. From RNA transcripts, TCR beta CDR3 regions were amplified. The HTBI primer set served for first-round RT-PCR of the TCR CDR3. TCRdb re-derived calls from the multiplex PCR reads in MiXCR, one entry per CDR3 protein. The sample comprises 400,000 or so distinct CDR3 sequences, roughly 15% of which are singletons, and roughly a fifth rests with the top ten. Sequencing was done on a sample of blood. The receptors stem from a woman aged 55-70 years with Graves' ophthalmopathy.

Note on this clonotype: A read error may be the cause here, since a much bigger clone is one base away. This sequence joins TRBV12-5 and TRBJ2-7, with D unclear. Germline-derived CDR1 and CDR2 are LGHNT and FRNRAP. The CDR3 covers 17 residues. The CDR3, as DNA: TGTGCTAGTCGTTTGGTCCCTGGGTGGTCCTGGTACTACGAGCAGTACTTC. Protein product: CASRLVPGWSWYYEQYF. The entire variable domain, with the rest obtained from reference TRBV12-5 and TRBJ2-7, is as follows: DARVTQTPRHKVTEMGQEVTMRCQPILGHNTVFWYRQTMMQGLELLAYFRNRAPLDDSGMPKDRFSAEMPDATLATLKIQPSEPRDSAVYFCASRLVPGWSWYYEQYFGPGTRLTVT.

The sample holds a few counts of this clonotype. The chain joins TRBV25-1 to TRBJ1-4; tentatively, D is TRBD1 (6 bases). The V gene lost 5 bases and the J gene lost 6 bases, with 13 bases spanning the gap. Looked up from germline, CDR1 is MGHDK and CDR2 is SYGVNS. This CDR3 comprises 14 residues. The CDR3 sequence: CASSKQGGDEKLFF. The DNA for the CDR3 is TGTGCCAGCAGTAAACAGGGAGGTGATGAAAAACTGTTTTTT.

This clonotype was counted at least ten times. J is TRBJ2-1 and V is TRBV28; 8 nucleotides agree with TRBD1. V shed 2 bases and J 5 bases; nucleotides not matched to a gene: 5. The CDR3 has 15 amino acids. Germline CDR1 and CDR2: MDHEN and SYDVKM. Here the CDR3 reads CASSLAGQGNNEQFF. CDR3 nucleotides: TGTGCCAGCAGTTTAGCTGGACAGGGAAACAATGAGCAGTTCTTC.

This clonotype was counted a single time. A single base separates this from a much larger clone, so it may be a read error. The chain couples TRBV5-1 to TRBJ2-7; D tentatively fits TRBD1 or TRBD2 (6 bases each). Trimming took 3 bases from V and 3 from J, leaving 16 bases between them. In germline, CDR1 is SGHRS, CDR2 YFSETQ. This CDR3 region has 15 residues. The CDR3 spells CASSSAIGGDYEQYF. The CDR3 DNA sequence: TGCGCCAGCAGCTCGGCCATCGGGGGCGACTACGAGCAGTACTTC.

Only a few counts were recorded for this clonotype. V gene TRBV5-1 combines with J gene TRBJ2-5; 15 bases agree with TRBD2. The V gene end was trimmed by 4 bases and the J gene end by 7 bases; junction bases not matched to a gene: 8. The CDR3 runs to 16 residues. Germline V gene data show CDR1 as SGHRS and CDR2 as YFSETQ. In DNA, the CDR3 is TGCGCCAGCAGCCCGGGACTAGCGGGAGGCCGAGGGACCCAGTACTTC. This codes for CASSPGLAGGRGTQYF.

This clonotype was detected many times. The V gene is TRBV6-5, the J gene TRBJ2-7; no definite D call. From germline, CDR1 is MNHEY and CDR2 SVGAGI. The CDR3 has 14 amino acids. V lost 0 bases to trimming and J lost 6 bases, with 12 bases between them. The CDR3 DNA reads TGTGCCAGCAGTTACTCGAGTCGGAATCGCGAGCAGTACTTC. It codes for CASSYSSRNREQYF.

J is TRBJ2-1 and V is TRBV28, with TRBD2 identical over 9 bases. Looked up from germline, CDR1 is MDHEN and CDR2 is SYDVKM. CDR3 length: 14 amino acids. The V segment lost 3 bases and the J segment 10 bases; nucleotides outside the gene matches: 7. Here the CDR3 DNA reads TGTGCCAGCAGTTTTGCGGGACTAGCCGGAGAGCAGTTCTTC. It encodes CASSFAGLAGEQFF.

This clonotype has ten or more counts. The chain links TRBV7-9 to TRBJ2-7; TRBD1 agrees at 9 bases. The CDR3 totals 15 residues. The germline V gene has CDR1 SEHNR and CDR2 FQNEAQ (reference sequence). J gave up 2 bases and V 5 bases, and 7 bases lay outside the gene matches. The DNA of the CDR3 is TGTGCCAGCAGCCCACAGGGGGCTGTGCCCTACGAGCAGTACTTC. This translates into CASSPQGAVPYEQYF.

This clonotype was seen many times. This rearrangement joins TRBV2 to TRBJ2-7; 8 bases line up with TRBD2. The CDR3 contains 15 residues. The germline V gene has CDR1 SNHLY and CDR2 FYNNEI. Trimming at V came to 6 bases and at J to 3 bases, leaving 10 bases not matched to a gene. CDR3 sequence reads: CASSPGGSKSYEQYF. The CDR3 nucleotides are TGTGCCAGCAGCCCGGGGGGGTCCAAAAGCTACGAGCAGTACTTC.

This clonotype was observed many times. The chain has TRBV7-9 and TRBJ2-3; TRBD2 aligns across 7 bases. The CDR3 has 16 residues. Germline V gives CDR1 SEHNR, CDR2 FQNEAQ (reference sequence). Trimming took 2 bases from V and 4 from J; bases not matched to a gene: 9. In DNA form, the CDR3 reads TGTGCCAGCAGCTTAAGAGGACTAGATCAAGCAGATACGCAGTATTTT. It codes for CASSLRGLDQADTQYF.

This clonotype was seen many times. The chain recombines TRBV2 with TRBJ2-7; 8 nucleotides match TRBD2. CDR3 length: 16 amino acids. V trimming: 2 bases; J trimming: 3 bases; junction bases outside the gene matches: 9. Germline CDR1 is SNHLY and CDR2 is FYNNEI. CDR3 sequence: CASSESREGLVYEQYF. The CDR3 DNA reads as TGTGCCAGCAGTGAATCCCGGGAGGGCCTCGTCTACGAGCAGTACTTC.

This clonotype has a count of ten or more. The chain has TRBV27 and TRBJ2-7; D might be TRBD1 (5 bases). CDR3 size: 15 residues. Per germline, CDR1 MNHEY and CDR2 SMNVEV (reference sequence). Trimming took 2 bases from V and 3 from J, leaving 14 bases between them. CDR3 protein: CASSLSFVRGYEQYF. CDR3 DNA sequence: TGTGCCAGCAGTTTAAGCTTCGTAAGGGGCTACGAGCAGTACTTC.

The genes are TRBV19 and TRBJ2-1; 10 positions match TRBD1. Germline assignment: CDR1 LNHDA and CDR2 SQIVND (reference sequence). The CDR3 loop spans 14 amino acids. V was clipped by 8 bases and J by 7 bases; unmatched bases: 8. The DNA for the CDR3 is TGTGCCAGTGCCGGGACAGGGGACGGAAATGAGCAGTTCTTC. Translation: CASAGTGDGNEQFF. Supplemented by reference TRBV19 and TRBJ2-1, the full variable domain reads DGGITQSPKYLFRKEGQNVTLSCEQNLNHDAMYWYRQDPGQGLRLIYYSQIVNDFQKGDIAEGYSVSREKKESFPLTVTSAQKNPTAFYLCASAGTGDGNEQFFGPGTRLTVL.

Only a few counts were recorded for this clonotype. The chain joins TRBV6-1 to TRBJ2-1, with unresolved D. Deletions cut 5 bases from V and 0 bases from J, with 8 bases between. Germline CDR1 reads MNHNS; CDR2 reads SASEGT. This CDR3 is built from 14 residues. CDR3 sequence reads: CASSYHDSYNEQFF. In DNA, the CDR3 is TGTGCCAGCAGTTATCACGACTCCTACAATGAGCAGTTCTTC.

This clonotype occurred many times. This sequence joins TRBV20-1 and TRBJ2-7; 7 positions agree with TRBD2. V lost 3 bases and J lost 3; bases outside the gene matches: 2. This CDR3 has 12 amino acids. The V gene's germline CDR1 is DFQATT and CDR2 SNEGSKA (reference sequence). CDR3 residues: CSASWTSYEQYF. The DNA for the CDR3 is TGCAGTGCTAGCTGGACTAGCTACGAGCAGTACTTC.

This clonotype came up many times. The chain recombines TRBV20-1 with TRBJ2-7, with a possible D match to TRBD1 (6 bases). This CDR3 has 15 amino acids. Trimming shortened V by 3 bases and J by 1 base, and 16 bases separated the two germline ends. The germline V gene has CDR1 DFQATT and CDR2 SNEGSKA (reference sequence). The CDR3 protein is CSARALTGGSYEQYF. Here the CDR3 DNA reads TGCAGTGCTAGGGCCCTGACAGGTGGATCCTACGAGCAGTACTTC.

This clonotype was counted many times. V is TRBV6-1 and J is TRBJ2-7, with D maybe TRBD1 (5 bases). The CDR3 loop spans 13 amino acids. Germline V CDR1 and CDR2: MNHNS, SASEGT. Trimming removed 5 bases from V and 1 base from J, with 9 bases in between. The CDR3 sequence is CASSRGASYEQYF. CDR3 nucleotide sequence: TGTGCCAGCAGTAGGGGTGCTTCCTACGAGCAGTACTTC.

V and J are TRBV7-9 and TRBJ2-5, with 14 bases that match TRBD2. The trim removed 5 bases at V and 2 bases at J, leaving 4 bases unmatched. Germline CDR1 reads SEHNR; CDR2 reads FQNEAQ (reference sequence). The CDR3 runs to 16 residues. The CDR3 here is CASSIGLAGGQETQYF. DNA of the CDR3: TGTGCCAGCAGCATCGGACTAGCGGGAGGTCAAGAGACCCAGTACTTC.